These 29 T cell receptor beta chains came from one sample sequenced in a study of blood T cell repertoires in COVID-19 (TCRdb year 2020). The library came from the immunoSEQ multiplex PCR assay. TCRdb mirrors the immuneACCESS table, restricted to in-frame sequences. Some clones are absent from its copies; in checked studies, under half trace to an unresolved V gene, and the reason for the others is unknown. Within this sample are about 110,000 clones, with around 85% of them counted one time only. The top ten constitute around an eighth of the sample. Sequencing used peripheral blood. The receptors stem from a human donor in a cohort sampled during active COVID-19.

The chain uses TRBV28 and TRBJ1-5; TRBD1 matches 9 bases. The germline gives CDR1 MDHEN, CDR2 SYDVKM. V dropped 6 bases and J dropped 7; count of bases not matched to a gene: 10. This CDR3 has 15 amino acids. The CDR3 DNA reads TGTGCCAGCAGACATCAGGGACAGGGAAGCCAGCCCCAGCATTTT. It specifies CASRHQGQGSQPQHF.

In its sample, this clone was seen once. The gene calls are TRBV10-2 and TRBJ1-2; TRBD1 is a possible D gene (6 bases). Per germline, CDR1 WSHSY and CDR2 SAAADI. CDR3 length: 14 residues. V was trimmed by 6 bases and J by 2 bases, leaving 13 bases between them. CDR3 DNA sequence: TGCGCCAGCAGGGAGACAGGAGCAAACTATGGCTACACCTTC. Its protein product is CASRETGANYGYTF.

The V gene is TRBV6-6, the J gene TRBJ1-2, with TRBD1 identical over 9 bases. This CDR3 is 15 amino acids long. V shed 6 bases, J shed 3 bases, and the junction held 8 bases outside the gene matches. Germline V CDR1 and CDR2: MNHNY, SVGAGI (reference sequence). The CDR3 nucleotides are TGTGCCAGCAGCCCCCGGACAGGGGAGGACTATGGCTACACCTTC. This translates into CASSPRTGEDYGYTF.

This clone occurred once. The gene calls are TRBV7-2 and TRBJ2-3; TRBD2 matches 8 bases. The junction had 2 bases not matched to a gene; V was cut back by 2 bases and J by 1 base. Germline lookup yields CDR1 SGHTA and CDR2 FQGNSA. The CDR3 length is 15 residues. This chain's CDR3 is CASSLSSGGTDTQYF. The CDR3 nucleotides are TGTGCCAGCAGCTTAAGTAGCGGGGGCACAGATACGCAGTATTTT.

This CDR3 reads CASSGGPGLAHNEQFF. For the CDR3, the DNA is TGTGCCAGCAGCGGGGGGCCGGGACTAGCGCACAATGAGCAGTTCTTC. The V gene is TRBV11-2, the J gene TRBJ2-1; TRBD2 matches at 10 bases. The CDR3 totals 16 residues. V lost 5 bases to trimming and J lost 5 bases; unmatched junction nucleotides: 9. The germline V gene has CDR1 SGHAT and CDR2 FQNNGV.

This chain connects TRBV18 to TRBJ2-5, with TRBD1 identical over 9 bases. The CDR3 has 19 amino acids. Unmatched junction bases numbered 15, after V lost 3 bases and J lost 1 base. Germline values: CDR1 KGHSH, CDR2 LQKENI. This chain's CDR3 is CASSPEGGGQGLLQETQYF. CDR3 sequence (DNA): TGTGCCAGCTCACCCGAAGGAGGGGGACAGGGACTCCTCCAAGAGACCCAGTACTTC.

The CDR3 protein is CASSPWVGAVEAFF. CDR3 nucleotide sequence: TGTGCCAGCAGTCCCTGGGTGGGGGCCGTTGAAGCTTTCTTT. V gene TRBV28 combines with J gene TRBJ1-1, with D possibly TRBD1 on 6 matching bases. The CDR3 has 14 residues. Germline CDR1 is MDHEN and CDR2 is SYDVKM. The ends were cut back, 5 bases at V and 7 bases at J, with 17 bases in the middle.

This sequence joins TRBV7-8 and TRBJ2-1; 8 nucleotides match TRBD1. The CDR3 extends over 16 amino acids. J was trimmed by 7 bases and V by 5 bases; bases with no gene match: 13. Germline V lookup: CDR1 SGHVS, CDR2 FQNEAQ. CDR3 coding DNA: TGTGCCAGCAGCCCCCCCAGGCAGGGGGCAGGTAATGAGCAGTTCTTC. It is translated as CASSPPRQGAGNEQFF.

The chain combines TRBV4-3 with TRBJ1-2, with D possibly being TRBD1 (5 bases). Germline V gives CDR1 LGHNA, CDR2 YSLEER. This CDR3 region has 15 residues. Trimming shortened V by 1 base and J by 3 bases, and 12 bases separated the two germline ends. This chain's CDR3 is CASSQGVAGYYGYTF. For the CDR3, the DNA is TGCGCCAGCAGCCAAGGAGTAGCAGGGTACTATGGCTACACCTTC.

The V and J genes are TRBV9 and TRBJ1-1; TRBD1 matches 7 bases. CDR1 is SGDLS, CDR2 YYNGEE, per germline. V shed 3 bases, J shed 2 bases, and the junction held 4 bases outside the gene matches. This CDR3 comprises 14 residues. The CDR3 DNA is TGTGCCAGCAGCGGAAGGGACAGCAACACTGAAGCTTTCTTT. Amino acid sequence: CASSGRDSNTEAFF.

This chain links TRBV29-1 with TRBJ1-1; TRBD1 matches at 7 bases. This CDR3 contains 13 residues. Per germline, CDR1 SQVTM and CDR2 ANQGSEA. V was clipped by 4 bases and J by 1 base; unmatched bases: 3. CDR3 nucleotides: TGCAGCGTTGGGAGGGGGCGGAACACTGAAGCTTTCTTT. This sequence encodes CSVGRGRNTEAFF.

The rearrangement uses TRBV5-6 and TRBJ1-2, with D tentatively TRBD1 (6 bases). CDR1 is SGHDT and CDR2 is YYEEEE in the germline V gene. The CDR3 has 15 residues. V was clipped by 1 base and J by 2 bases, with 12 bases between them. The CDR3 is CASSLLDSTNYGYTF. DNA for the CDR3: TGTGCCAGCAGCTTGTTGGACAGCACGAACTATGGCTACACCTTC.

This clone was seen only once. V usage is TRBV5-1 and J usage is TRBJ1-3, with TRBD1 identical over 10 bases. The CDR3 runs to 17 residues. Germline loops: CDR1 SGHRS, CDR2 YFSETQ. V gave up 0 bases and J gave up 0 bases; unmatched junction bases: 3. DNA of the CDR3: TGCGCCAGCAGCTTGGCTGGGGACAGGGGCTCTGGAAACACCATATATTTT. Translation: CASSLAGDRGSGNTIYF.

This chain links TRBV6-5 with TRBJ2-1; 9 positions match TRBD1. Germline V gene data show CDR1 as MNHEY and CDR2 as SVGAGI. The CDR3 sequence is 15 residues long. Trimming took 6 bases from V and 4 from J; bases not matched to a gene: 7. The DNA of the CDR3 is TGTGCCAGCAGCCCCCGACAGGGGGGGTACAATGAGCAGTTCTTC. Its protein is CASSPRQGGYNEQFF.

The chain recombines TRBV28 with TRBJ1-2; D is uncertain. The ends were cut back, 6 bases at V and 7 bases at J, with 12 bases in the middle. The CDR3 consists of 12 residues. Germline CDR1 MDHEN, CDR2 SYDVKM. The chain's CDR3 is CASRPPGFGYTF. CDR3 coding DNA: TGTGCCAGCAGACCTCCGGGGTTTGGCTACACCTTC.

The rearrangement uses TRBV12-3 or TRBV12-4 and TRBJ2-3; possibly TRBD2 for D (6 bases). The V end lost 4 bases, the J end lost 5 bases, and 10 bases lay between the germline ends. CDR3 length equals 13 residues. The CDR3 region has the DNA TGTGCCAGCAGTTGGTGGGAGGTAGATACGCAGTATTTT. Translating it yields CASSWWEVDTQYF.

The V call is TRBV15, the J call TRBJ1-1, with D unresolved. This CDR3 comprises 14 residues. Trimming left V 8 bases short and J 1 base short, with 14 bases between. The germline CDR1 and CDR2 sequences are LNHNV and YYDKDF (reference sequence). CDR3 DNA: TGTGCCACCCGACCGGAGGGCAGGAACACTGAAGCTTTCTTT. Translated: CATRPEGRNTEAFF.

V usage is TRBV20-1 and J usage is TRBJ2-2; tentatively, D is TRBD1 (6 bases). V was cut by 3 bases and J by 4 bases, with 18 bases left in between. The V gene's germline CDR1 is DFQATT and CDR2 SNEGSKA (reference sequence). This CDR3 is built from 16 residues. CDR3 sequence (DNA): TGCAGTGCTAGTCCCCACAGCAGGGGCGGCACCGGGGAGCTGTTTTTT. This encodes CSASPHSRGGTGELFF.

This clone was found a few times. The V and J genes are TRBV28 and TRBJ2-7, with D perhaps matching TRBD2 (6 bases). The germline V gene has CDR1 MDHEN and CDR2 SYDVKM. V lost 2 bases to trimming and J lost 2 bases, with 10 bases between them. The CDR3 has 14 residues. In nucleotides, the CDR3 is TGTGCCAGCAGTTTAACAGGCGGGACCTACGAGCAGTACTTC. This translates into CASSLTGGTYEQYF.

The CDR3 region is CASSNGAGGFYEQFF. The CDR3 bases are TGTGCCAGCAGTAACGGAGCGGGGGGGTTCTATGAGCAGTTCTTC. The rearrangement uses TRBV6-5 and TRBJ2-1; 10 bases align to TRBD2. The J segment lost 8 bases and the V segment lost 5 bases, leaving 9 bases of the junction unmatched. Germline loops: CDR1 MNHEY, CDR2 SVGAGI. The length of the CDR3 is 15 residues.

This clone occurred once. The gene calls are TRBV7-8 and TRBJ2-7, with 8 bases lining up with TRBD2. Germline CDR1 is SGHVS and CDR2 is FQNEAQ. The ends lost 5 bases at V and 2 bases at J; junction bases unmatched: 2. The CDR3 runs to 13 residues. The CDR3 nucleotides are TGTGCCAGCAGCCAGCGGGGGACCTACGAGCAGTACTTC. It yields the protein CASSQRGTYEQYF.

This clone occurred once. The gene calls are TRBV7-2 and TRBJ2-3; D is possibly TRBD2 (6 bases). This CDR3 contains 15 residues. Trimming cost V 1 base and J 2 bases, with 10 bases left between them. Germline values: CDR1 SGHTA, CDR2 FQGNSA. DNA for the CDR3: TGTGCCAGCAGCTTAGTAGCGGACCCCACAGATACGCAGTATTTT. Translation: CASSLVADPTDTQYF.

This clone was seen a single time. The chain joins TRBV19 to TRBJ1-1; no firm D call. Germline V gives CDR1 LNHDA, CDR2 SQIVND (reference sequence). CDR3 length equals 12 residues. The germline V and J ends were trimmed by 5 bases and 4 bases, with 8 bases remaining between them. CDR3 coding DNA: TGTGCCAGTAGTGTCGTCCCCACTGAAGCTTTCTTT. It yields the protein CASSVVPTEAFF.

The chain employs TRBV11-1 and TRBJ1-1, with D possibly matching TRBD1 (5 bases). With 5 bases removed from V and 5 bases from J, the gap between germline ends came to 15 bases. The germline V gene encodes CDR1 SGHAT and CDR2 FQDESV (reference sequence). This CDR3 comprises 14 residues. CDR3 coding DNA: TGTGCCAGCAGCCCAAGACAGTACGGGACTGAAGCTTTCTTT. Protein: CASSPRQYGTEAFF.

The chain carries TRBV27 and TRBJ1-5; TRBD1 aligns across 10 bases. The CDR3 sequence is 16 residues long. Germline CDR1 MNHEY, CDR2 SMNVEV (reference sequence). Unmatched junction bases numbered 10, after V lost 5 bases and J lost 6 bases. The DNA for the CDR3 is TGTGCCAGCAGTCCCCGCGGGGGACAGGGGAGTCAGCCCCAGCATTTT. This translates into CASSPRGGQGSQPQHF.

The rearrangement uses TRBV7-9 and TRBJ2-1; 12 positions agree with TRBD2. This CDR3 is built from 17 residues. Germline CDR1 reads SEHNR; CDR2 reads FQNEAQ (reference sequence). V lost 2 bases, J lost 3 bases, and 5 bases stayed unmatched. The CDR3 bases are TGTGCCAGCAGCTTACTAGCGGGGGGGCGGAGCTACAATGAGCAGTTCTTC. Its translation: CASSLLAGGRSYNEQFF.

This clone was counted a few times. The CDR3 region has the DNA TGTGCCAGCAGTCTGGAGGCTGGTTACGAGCAGTACTTC. It translates to CASSLEAGYEQYF. V is TRBV2 and J is TRBJ2-7; TRBD2 might be the D (5 bases). V lost 5 bases to trimming and J lost 4 bases, with 12 bases between them. Germline CDR1 SNHLY, CDR2 FYNNEI. This CDR3 has 13 amino acids.

The table lists this clone with a few counts. One end of the junction is discordant with germline, which a read error may explain. This chain joins TRBV5-5 and TRBJ2-7, with 7 nucleotides matching TRBD1. The CDR3 extends over 13 amino acids. The germline V gene has CDR1 SGHKS and CDR2 YYEKEE (reference sequence). The CDR3 here is CASSLDRIHEQYF. The DNA for the CDR3 is TGTGCCAGCAGTTTGGACAGGATCCACGAGCAGTACTTC.

V is TRBV4-1 and J is TRBJ2-5, with 10 positions matching TRBD2. The length of the CDR3 is 17 residues. Germline V lookup: CDR1 MGHRA, CDR2 YSYEKL. Trimming took 3 bases from V and 1 from J; bases not matched to a gene: 8. CDR3 nucleotide sequence: TGCGCCAGCAGCCAGACAGTTCTAGCGGGGGTCCAAGAGACCCAGTACTTC. This encodes CASSQTVLAGVQETQYF.